What follows describes a single T cell receptor beta chain. Its antigen specificity is not known. No base qualities exist here, and no much larger clone lies one base off it. The sample belongs to a study of response to subunit inactivated influenza vaccine (dated by TCRdb to 2016 to 2019). For context, the study as a whole: The study used deep quantitative T cell receptor repertoire profiling to track responses to a trivalent subunit inactivated influenza vaccine. The study at large found these results: According to the authors, only a limited number of new T cells may be recruited by each seasonal influenza vaccination.

The library was made by RT-PCR. Sequencing was carried out with an Illumina HiSeq 2500. The public reads were reprocessed in TCRdb via fastp at Q25 and MiXCR, keeping in-frame beta chains. Records with the same CDR3 protein are collapsed into one entry carrying the most frequent genes and DNA. The table for this sample lists around 570,000 distinct CDR3 sequences; less than 8% of them were counted only once. Approximately 13% of the sample rests with the top ten. The CDR3 covers 14 residues, taking in both the cysteine and the phenylalanine. Kept here is only the CDR3 DNA, which spans 42 bases and is read in frame from base 1. The germline V gene gives CDR1 as SGHRS and CDR2 as YFSETQ. V lost 1 base and J lost 4 bases; the stretch between them is 11 bases long.

Recombination connected TRBV5-1 to TRBJ2-5, and the D gene may be TRBD2, 6 bases matching. This receptor was identified in a man in his fifties or sixties who received an inactivated influenza vaccine. Donor details come from another sample of the same person, matched by shared clones. The sample in question was PBMCs from blood, obtained less than 30 months after vaccination. This receptor has the CDR3 CASSLRRDGETQYF. The base sequence is TGCGCCAGCAGCTTGCGGAGGGACGGAGAGACCCAGTACTTC.